These 30 T cell receptor beta chains came from one sample sequenced in a study. Tregs were sorted as CD4+CD25+CD127-/low cells. TCRdb ran MiXCR on the 5' RACE reads and lists one entry per CDR3 protein. The sample includes thousands of distinct CDR3 sequences, roughly 50% of them seen just once. Material: Tregs sorted from a lymph node. The receptors were sampled from a female donor with breast cancer.

This sequence joins TRBV25-1 and TRBJ1-2, with D unresolved. CDR1 MGHDK and CDR2 SYGVNS come from the germline V gene. V was cut by 8 bases and J by 2 bases, with 18 bases left in between. The length of the CDR3 is 15 residues. CDR3 protein: CASSGGWEVNYGYTF. CDR3 DNA sequence: TGTGCCAGCTCTGGAGGGTGGGAAGTCAACTATGGCTACACCTTC.

V usage is TRBV7-2 and J usage is TRBJ1-6; D gene ambiguous. V was shortened by 5 bases and J by 1 base, with 9 bases between the two germline ends. CDR1 and CDR2 (germline): SGHTA, FQGNSA. The CDR3 loop spans 15 amino acids. CDR3 coding DNA: TGTGCCAGCAGCCCGCGTTTGTCCTATAATTCACCCCTCCACTTT. It yields the protein CASSPRLSYNSPLHF.

The chain recombines TRBV12-3 or TRBV12-4 with TRBJ1-5, with D unresolved. The CDR3 has 12 amino acids. V lost 7 bases, J lost 7 bases, and 11 bases lay in between. CDR3: CASTMGRQPQHF. In DNA, the CDR3 is TGTGCCAGCACCATGGGTCGGCAGCCCCAGCATTTT.

Worth noting for this clonotype: The CDR3 carries no conserved terminal phenylalanine or tryptophan, so it likely arises from a read error. The chain employs TRBV20-1 and TRBJ2-7; TRBD1 matches at 7 bases. After removal of 5 bases from V and 0 bases from J, the junction contained 10 bases not matched to a gene. CDR3 length: 15 amino acids. CDR1 and CDR2 (germline): DFQATT, SNEGSKA (reference sequence). The CDR3 DNA reads TGCAGTGCTGGGGGACAGAGATGGAGCTCCTACGAGCAGTACTGC. Translation gives CSAGGQRWSSYEQYC.

The chain recombines TRBV7-8 with TRBJ1-2; possible D gene TRBD1, 5 bases. The CDR3 sequence is 13 residues long. The ends were cut back, 5 bases at V and 2 bases at J, with 9 bases in the middle. The germline CDR1 and CDR2 sequences are SGHVS and FQNEAQ. The CDR3 here is CASSPGTNYGYTF. CDR3 DNA: TGTGCCAGCAGCCCGGGGACGAACTATGGCTACACCTTC.

The chain couples TRBV6-2 or TRBV6-3 to TRBJ2-7; 7 nucleotides match TRBD1. The V gene end was trimmed by 10 bases and the J gene end by 0 bases; junction bases not matched to a gene: 6. This CDR3 has 13 residues. Germline lookup yields CDR1 MNHEY and CDR2 SVGEGT. The CDR3, as DNA: TGTGCCACCATGGGGGACAGCTCCTACGAGCAGTACTTC. This translates into CATMGDSSYEQYF.

This clonotype was found a few times. The chain is built from TRBV20-1 and TRBJ1-6; 8 nucleotides agree with TRBD1. The CDR3 has 15 residues. The junction had 7 bases not matched to a gene; V was cut back by 5 bases and J by 4 bases. CDR1 is DFQATT, CDR2 SNEGSKA, per germline (reference sequence). The CDR3 sequence: CSAYGQGRYNSPLHF. CDR3 DNA sequence: TGCAGTGCTTACGGACAGGGAAGGTATAATTCACCCCTCCACTTT.

The genes are TRBV20-1 and TRBJ2-7, with TRBD2 matching over 13 bases. CDR1 is DFQATT, CDR2 SNEGSKA, per germline (reference sequence). The CDR3 consists of 14 residues. V lost 4 bases to trimming and J lost 9 bases; unmatched junction nucleotides: 9. CDR3 DNA: TGCAGTGCTACTCCGGGACTAGCGGGAATAGGGCAGTACTTC. This sequence encodes CSATPGLAGIGQYF.

The chain carries TRBV12-3 or TRBV12-4 and TRBJ2-5, with D possibly TRBD2 on 5 matching bases. V lost 3 bases to trimming and J lost 2 bases, with 7 bases between them. The length of the CDR3 is 13 residues. In DNA form, the CDR3 reads TGTGCCAGCAGTTTTCAGCGGCAAGAGACCCAGTACTTC. Amino acid sequence: CASSFQRQETQYF.

The rearrangement uses TRBV28 and TRBJ2-7; possible D gene TRBD1, 5 bases. Germline CDR1 reads MDHEN; CDR2 reads SYDVKM. This CDR3 has 13 amino acids. Trimming took 4 bases from V and 7 from J, leaving 14 bases between them. CDR3 DNA: TGTGCCAGCAGTTCCGGACACCTTAGAGAGCAGTACTTC. Amino acid sequence: CASSSGHLREQYF.

The chain has TRBV5-1 and TRBJ2-2; 10 positions agree with TRBD2. The CDR3 runs to 14 residues. The trim removed 8 bases at V and 4 bases at J, leaving 5 bases unmatched. Germline CDR1 is SGHRS and CDR2 is YFSETQ. The CDR3 DNA reads TGCGCCAGTAGGCTAGCGGGAGCCACCGGGGAGCTGTTTTTT. Its translation: CASRLAGATGELFF.

This clonotype was counted once. The chain uses TRBV28 and TRBJ2-1; D possibly corresponds to TRBD1 (5 bases). Germline CDR1 is MDHEN and CDR2 is SYDVKM. The CDR3 has 14 amino acids. Deletions cut 4 bases from V and 7 bases from J, with 14 bases between. CDR3 region: CASSYHRNFNEQFF. CDR3 bases: TGTGCCAGCAGTTACCACAGGAATTTTAATGAGCAGTTCTTC.

This clonotype was seen more than once but under ten times. This chain links TRBV29-1 with TRBJ1-6, with D unclear. Germline V gene lookup returns CDR1 SQVTM and CDR2 ANQGSEA. With 7 bases removed from V and 6 bases from J, the gap between germline ends came to 7 bases. This CDR3 has 11 residues. As DNA, the CDR3 is TGCAGCGCCAGACGTAATTCACCCCTCCACTTT. Encoded protein: CSARRNSPLHF.

This clonotype was seen a handful of times. The chain has TRBV5-6 and TRBJ2-7, with 8 bases fitting TRBD1. CDR1 is SGHDT, CDR2 YYEEEE, per germline. The CDR3 loop spans 15 amino acids. V dropped 0 bases and J dropped 7; count of bases not matched to a gene: 9. The CDR3 here is CASSLGLDRVSEQYF. DNA of the CDR3: TGTGCCAGCAGCTTGGGGTTGGACAGGGTCAGTGAGCAGTACTTC.

The V gene is TRBV20-1, the J gene TRBJ2-3; either TRBD1 or TRBD2 may fit D (6 bases each). CDR3 length: 14 residues. V was shortened by 3 bases and J by 7 bases, with 17 bases between the two germline ends. Per germline, CDR1 DFQATT and CDR2 SNEGSKA (reference sequence). This CDR3 is CSARKSGAGNTQYF. As DNA, the CDR3 is TGCAGTGCTAGGAAGTCAGGGGCGGGAAATACGCAGTATTTT.

A word on this clonotype: A read error is possible here, since a much larger clone lies one base away. The rearrangement joins TRBV11-2 to TRBJ2-1; the match to TRBD2 covers 10 bases. Germline V CDR1 and CDR2: SGHAT, FQNNGV. The CDR3 is 17 amino acids. The CDR3 nucleotides read TGTGCCAACAGCTTACTACTTCTAGCGGGAGCGTCCAATGAGCAGTTCTTC. It codes for CANSLLLLAGASNEQFF. Complete variable domain (other parts from reference TRBV11-2 and TRBJ2-1): EAGVAQSPRYKIIEKRQSVAFWCNPISGHATLYWYQQILGQGPKLLIQFQNNGVVDDSQLPKDRFSAERLKGVDSTLKIQPAKLEDSAVYLCANSLLLLAGASNEQFFGPGTRLTVL.

V usage is TRBV6-5 and J usage is TRBJ2-5, with a weak D call TRBD2 (5 bases). Per germline, CDR1 MNHEY and CDR2 SVGAGI. The CDR3 runs to 14 residues. V lost 4 bases to trimming and J lost 5 bases, with 14 bases between them. The CDR3 sequence: CASSSRTPRETQYF. The CDR3 DNA sequence: TGTGCCAGCAGTTCGAGGACTCCGCGGGAGACCCAGTACTTC.

J is TRBJ1-4 and V is TRBV7-9, with D uncertain. CDR1 and CDR2 (germline): SEHNR, FQNEAQ (reference sequence). The V and J ends lost 1 base and 3 bases respectively, with 9 bases between them. CDR3 size: 15 residues. This chain's CDR3 is CASSLGSAANEKLFF. As DNA, the CDR3 is TGTGCCAGCAGCTTAGGGTCCGCAGCTAATGAAAAACTGTTTTTT.

In this sample, this clonotype turned up a few times. This chain links TRBV6-5 with TRBJ2-7; D is possibly TRBD2 (6 bases). The CDR3 is 13 residues long. V was pared by 11 bases and J by 2 bases, with 16 bases between. The V gene's germline CDR1 is MNHEY and CDR2 SVGAGI. CDR3 in amino acids: CAVRDSRTYEQYF. In DNA, the CDR3 is TGTGCCGTCCGGGACTCGCGAACCTACGAGCAGTACTTC.

The chain has TRBV20-1 and TRBJ2-5; weak D call: TRBD1 (6 bases). From germline, CDR1 is DFQATT and CDR2 SNEGSKA (reference sequence). Trimming stripped 8 bases from V and 0 bases from J, with 13 bases between. The CDR3 runs 13 residues. This CDR3 is CSTFRTDQETQYF. The CDR3 DNA sequence: TGCAGTACTTTCAGGACAGACCAAGAGACCCAGTACTTC.

This chain uses TRBV29-1 with TRBJ2-5; D remains unclear. In germline, CDR1 is SQVTM, CDR2 ANQGSEA. Trimming took off 4 bases at V and 1 base at J, with 13 bases between the two ends. The CDR3 length is 14 residues. The CDR3 protein is CSVVVSGIQETQYF. In DNA form, the CDR3 reads TGCAGCGTTGTAGTATCGGGTATCCAAGAGACCCAGTACTTC.

The chain uses TRBV4-2 and TRBJ1-5; the D gene is possibly TRBD1 (6 bases). Trimming pared 0 bases from V and 5 bases from J, leaving 11 bases between. This CDR3 is 15 amino acids long. Germline CDR1 and CDR2: LGHNA and YNFKEQ. CDR3 nucleotides: TGTGCCAGCAGCCAAGATCCCCAGGGGCATCAGCCCCAGCATTTT. It specifies CASSQDPQGHQPQHF.

The V and J genes are TRBV11-3 and TRBJ2-3, with D uncertain. Per the germline V gene, CDR1 is SGHNT and CDR2 is YENEEA. This CDR3 comprises 14 residues. Trimming pared 6 bases from V and 4 bases from J, leaving 14 bases between. The CDR3 sequence is CASSTAKSPDTQYF. CDR3 nucleotides: TGTGCCAGCAGTACAGCGAAGTCCCCAGATACGCAGTATTTT.

The rearrangement joins TRBV20-1 to TRBJ1-5; D is uncertain. Germline assignment: CDR1 DFQATT and CDR2 SNEGSKA (reference sequence). The V end was cut by 3 bases, the J end by 7 bases, with 4 bases between. The CDR3 has 10 residues. The CDR3 DNA follows: TGCAGTGCTAGTAGACAGCCCCAGCATTTT. Translating it yields CSASRQPQHF.

The chain carries TRBV12-3 or TRBV12-4 and TRBJ1-3; D unresolved. V was pared by 2 bases and J by 9 bases, with 8 bases between. The CDR3 length is 12 residues. The CDR3 sequence: CASSLIGLTIYF. In DNA, the CDR3 is TGTGCCAGCAGTTTAATCGGTCTCACCATATATTTT.

This clonotype was recorded a few times. This chain links TRBV10-3 with TRBJ2-1, with D perhaps matching TRBD2 (6 bases). CDR3 length: 13 amino acids. CDR1 ENHRY and CDR2 SYGVKD come from the germline V gene. V dropped 8 bases and J dropped 5 bases, with 13 bases sitting between them. The CDR3 loop reads CAIGTGTHNEQFF. For the CDR3, the DNA is TGTGCCATCGGGACCGGGACTCACAATGAGCAGTTCTTC.

The V gene is TRBV6-5, the J gene TRBJ1-2, with a weak D call TRBD1 (5 bases). Between the trimmed V and J ends, which lost 6 bases and 0 bases, there was a span of 17 bases. This CDR3 is 16 amino acids long. The germline CDR1 and CDR2 sequences are MNHEY and SVGAGI. The CDR3 DNA sequence: TGTGCCAGCAGCACCTACCCGAGGGACCCTAACTATGGCTACACCTTC. Protein product: CASSTYPRDPNYGYTF.

This sequence joins TRBV9 and TRBJ1-1; D is unresolved. V lost 4 bases to trimming and J lost 3 bases, with 10 bases between them. Looked up from germline, CDR1 is SGDLS and CDR2 is YYNGEE. The CDR3 length is 13 residues. CDR3 sequence: CASSPSWDTEAFF. CDR3 nucleotide sequence: TGTGCCAGCAGCCCCAGTTGGGACACTGAAGCTTTCTTT.

This chain joins TRBV4-2 and TRBJ2-1, with TRBD2 identical over 11 bases. CDR3 length: 18 residues. V shed 1 base, J shed 8 bases, and the junction held 13 bases outside the gene matches. The germline V gene encodes CDR1 LGHNA and CDR2 YNFKEQ. Written as DNA, the CDR3 is TGTGCCAGCAGCCAAGTATTAACTAGCGGGAGTGATAGATATGAGCAGTTCTTC. Amino acid sequence: CASSQVLTSGSDRYEQFF.

The rearrangement joins TRBV20-1 to TRBJ2-5; 12 nucleotides align to TRBD2. This CDR3 contains 13 residues. Germline CDR1 is DFQATT and CDR2 is SNEGSKA (reference sequence). V lost 6 bases and J lost 4; bases outside the gene matches: 3. CDR3 region: CSAGGLAGETQYF. The CDR3 DNA follows: TGCAGTGCCGGGGGACTAGCGGGAGAGACCCAGTACTTC.